Following are 11 T cell receptor beta chains from one sample sequenced in a study of CD8 T cells in ankylosing spondylitis. Study results and caveats: Within ankylosing spondylitis blood, a TCR beta motif made up of seven to nine highly homologous variants appeared to be characteristic.

Their recognized antigens are unknown. TCRdb independently ran MiXCR on the 5' RACE reads; one entry per CDR3 protein. The data contain over 600,000 distinct CDR3 sequences, 19% of them singletons. The specimen was blood, either unsorted or a sorted T cell fraction (not recorded which). Receptors were obtained from a male donor with ankylosing spondylitis.

This chain uses TRBV4-2 with TRBJ1-1, with 12 nucleotides matching TRBD1. V shed 1 base and J 2 bases; nucleotides not matched to a gene: 5. Germline CDR1 is LGHNA and CDR2 is YNFKEQ. The CDR3 is 17 residues long. CDR3 residues: CASSQVGTGGTNTEAFF. CDR3 sequence (DNA): TGTGCCAGCAGCCAAGTAGGGACAGGGGGCACAAACACTGAAGCTTTCTTT.

This sequence joins TRBV4-1 and TRBJ1-5; D is possibly TRBD1 (5 bases). V dropped 1 base and J dropped 3 bases, with 22 bases sitting between them. Germline CDR1 is MGHRA and CDR2 is YSYEKL. The CDR3 has 19 residues. The chain's CDR3 is CASSQGRVGTEINNQPQHF. The CDR3 bases are TGCGCCAGCAGCCAAGGGAGGGTGGGGACGGAGATCAACAATCAGCCCCAGCATTTT.

Here the CDR3 DNA reads TGTGCCAGCAGCTGGCGGGGGGATGGCTACACCTTC. It codes for CASSWRGDGYTF. V gene TRBV5-4 combines with J gene TRBJ1-2, with D perhaps matching TRBD1 (5 bases). Germline values: CDR1 SGHNT, CDR2 YYREEE (reference sequence). The CDR3 is made up of 12 amino acids. V shed 3 bases and J shed 6 bases, with 9 bases lying between them.

This clonotype was seen only a few times. A much bigger clone sits one base away, suggesting this may be a read error. The V and J genes are TRBV4-3 and TRBJ2-7; TRBD1 matches 7 bases. The V segment lost 2 bases and the J segment 9 bases; nucleotides outside the gene matches: 7. The CDR3 has 13 residues. Germline lookup yields CDR1 LGHNA and CDR2 YSLEER. The CDR3 spells CASSQSTGNGQYF. In DNA form, the CDR3 reads TGCGCCAGCAGCCAATCGACAGGGAACGGGCAGTACTTC.

The V and J genes are TRBV4-3 and TRBJ2-2; 15 nucleotides match TRBD2. This CDR3 comprises 20 residues. After removal of 0 bases from V and 8 bases from J, the junction contained 13 bases not matched to a gene. In germline, CDR1 is LGHNA, CDR2 YSLEER. The CDR3 here is CASSQDWETGTSGRNGELFF. DNA for the CDR3: TGCGCCAGCAGCCAAGATTGGGAAACCGGGACTAGCGGGAGGAATGGGGAGCTGTTTTTT.

This clonotype was seen many times. This rearrangement joins TRBV15 to TRBJ1-6, with D tentatively TRBD1 (5 bases). The length of the CDR3 is 16 residues. Germline CDR1 and CDR2: LNHNV and YYDKDF (reference sequence). The V gene lost 1 base and the J gene lost 8 bases, with 15 bases spanning the gap. CDR3 region: CATSRVRGVGYSPLHF. CDR3 bases: TGTGCCACCAGCAGAGTGAGAGGGGTCGGTTATTCACCCCTCCACTTT.

V is TRBV5-1 and J is TRBJ2-1, with 10 bases matching TRBD2. This CDR3 is 15 amino acids long. V dropped 4 bases and J dropped 4; count of bases not matched to a gene: 5. Germline-derived CDR1 and CDR2 are SGHRS and YFSETQ. The CDR3 DNA sequence: TGCGCCAGCAGCCCGGGACTAGCGCATTACAATGAGCAGTTCTTC. Residues: CASSPGLAHYNEQFF.

This clonotype was seen repeatedly, ten times or more. The chain is built from TRBV20-1 and TRBJ1-1, with TRBD1 as a possible D gene (6 bases). The CDR3 sequence is 16 residues long. Germline V CDR1 and CDR2: DFQATT, SNEGSKA (reference sequence). V was cut by 3 bases and J by 0 bases, with 17 bases left in between. The CDR3 bases are TGCAGTGCTAGCTCCCCGAAACAGGGTTTGAACACTGAAGCTTTCTTT. The encoded protein is CSASSPKQGLNTEAFF.

The table lists this clonotype with many counts. The rearrangement joins TRBV7-2 to TRBJ1-6, with D possibly TRBD1 on 6 matching bases. The V and J ends lost 5 bases and 8 bases respectively, with 16 bases between them. Germline CDR1 SGHTA, CDR2 FQGNSA. This CDR3 is built from 15 residues. The CDR3 region has the DNA TGTGCCAGCAGCCCGCTGGACAGTCTTGATTCACCCCTCCACTTT. Its protein product is CASSPLDSLDSPLHF. The full variable domain, completed using reference TRBV7-2 and TRBJ1-6, is GAGVSQSPSNKVTEKGKDVELRCDPISGHTALYWYRQSLGQGLEFLIYFQGNSAPDKSGLPSDRFSAERTGGSVSTLTIQRTQQEDSAVYLCASSPLDSLDSPLHFGNGTRLTVT.

This clonotype was counted between two and nine times. The genes are TRBV5-8 and TRBJ2-4, with 7 positions matching TRBD2. CDR1 and CDR2 from the germline V gene are SGHTS and YDEGEE. J gave up 1 base and V 3 bases, and 10 bases lay outside the gene matches. This CDR3 comprises 17 residues. The CDR3 DNA follows: TGTGCCAGCAGCTCGATCGCCGGGGGAGGGGCCAAAAACATTCAGTACTTC. Its protein is CASSSIAGGGAKNIQYF. Supplemented by reference TRBV5-8 and TRBJ2-4, the full variable domain reads EAGVTQSPTHLIKTRGQQATLRCSPISGHTSVYWYQQALGLGLQFLLWYDEGEERNRGNFPPRFSGRQFPNYSSELNVNALELEDSALYLCASSSIAGGGAKNIQYFGAGTRLSVL.

The gene calls are TRBV12-3 or TRBV12-4 and TRBJ2-7, with 12 bases matching TRBD2. The CDR3 extends over 18 amino acids. V lost 6 bases to trimming and J lost 0 bases; unmatched junction nucleotides: 12. This CDR3 is CASRRLAGELRGSYEQYF. The CDR3 DNA follows: TGTGCCAGCAGGCGACTAGCGGGAGAGCTTCGGGGCTCCTACGAGCAGTACTTC.